This is a list of T cell receptor beta chains from one sample in a study of T cells in Graves' hyperthyroidism and ophthalmopathy. TCRdb fed the multiplex PCR reads into MiXCR, producing one record per CDR3 protein. The data hold fewer than 400,000 distinct CDR3 sequences, with roughly 14% observed a single time. Sequencing was performed on blood. The receptor source for this set is a woman in her late teens or twenties with Graves' hyperthyroidism that later progressed to Graves' ophthalmopathy. Each CDR3 is given with its conserved first and last residue. The D gene is left open where the match is weak. The listing skips clone size in some rows; elsewhere it reads once, few, many or a size class.

j_gene: TRBJ2-7; v_gene: TRBV20-1; d_gene: TRBD1; abundance: once; CDR3nt: TGCAGTGCTAGAGGGGACAGGGGAAGATACGAGCAGTACTTC; CDR3aa: CSARGDRGRYEQYF
j_gene: TRBJ2-5; v_gene: TRBV29-1; d_gene: TRBD2; abundance: many; CDR3nt: TGCAGCGTTGCGGCGGGAGAGGGGGAGACCCAGTACTTC; CDR3aa: CSVAAGEGETQYF
j_gene: TRBJ2-1; v_gene: TRBV6-2/TRBV6-3; d_gene: NA; abundance: many; CDR3nt: TGTGCCAGCAGTCGTTTTGTTGGCTCCTACAATGAGCAGTTCTTC; CDR3aa: CASSRFVGSYNEQFF
j_gene: TRBJ2-7; v_gene: TRBV7-2; d_gene: TRBD1; abundance: few; CDR3nt: TGTGCCAGCAGCTTAAGGAGGGGACAGGGGTCCCCCTACGAGCAGTACTTC; CDR3aa: CASSLRRGQGSPYEQYF
j_gene: TRBJ2-5; v_gene: TRBV20-1; d_gene: TRBD2; abundance: many; CDR3nt: TGCAGTGCTAGAGATCGGACTAGCGGGAGGTGGGAGACCCAGTACTTC; CDR3aa: CSARDRTSGRWETQYF
j_gene: TRBJ2-7; v_gene: TRBV5-6; d_gene: NA; abundance: NA; CDR3nt: TGTGCCAGCAGCTTGGGGGGGACAACTCTCCCCTACGAGCAGTACTTC; CDR3aa: CASSLGGTTLPYEQYF
j_gene: TRBJ2-2; v_gene: TRBV2; d_gene: TRBD2; abundance: many; CDR3nt: TGTGCCAGCAGTGAATGGCTAGCGGGAGGTTATGCCGGGGAGCTGTTTTTT; CDR3aa: CASSEWLAGGYAGELFF
j_gene: TRBJ2-1; v_gene: TRBV7-7; d_gene: NA; abundance: NA; CDR3nt: TGTGCTAGCAGCTCCGACCGCTTCGGTGAGCAGTTCTTC; CDR3aa: CASSSDRFGEQFF
j_gene: TRBJ2-1; v_gene: TRBV6-1; d_gene: NA; abundance: few; CDR3nt: TGTGCCAGCAGTGAAACTAGCCTCGATGAGCAGTTCTTC; CDR3aa: CASSETSLDEQFF
j_gene: TRBJ2-3; v_gene: TRBV7-9; d_gene: TRBD2; abundance: NA; CDR3nt: TGTGCCAGCAGCGGGACTAGCCGCACAGATGCGCAGTATTTT; CDR3aa: CASSGTSRTDAQYF
j_gene: TRBJ1-4; v_gene: TRBV27; d_gene: NA; abundance: few; CDR3nt: TGTGCCAGCAGACATGGCGGTGAAAAACTGTTTTTT; CDR3aa: CASRHGGEKLFF
j_gene: TRBJ1-4; v_gene: TRBV7-9; d_gene: NA; abundance: many; CDR3nt: TGTGCCAGCAGCGCCTGGACAGATCATATGGGACTGTTTTTT; CDR3aa: CASSAWTDHMGLFF
j_gene: TRBJ2-7; v_gene: TRBV10-3; d_gene: TRBD2; abundance: many; CDR3nt: TGTGCCATCAGTTATAGCGGGAGTCTTTACGAGCAGTACTTC; CDR3aa: CAISYSGSLYEQYF
j_gene: TRBJ2-2; v_gene: TRBV10-3; d_gene: NA; abundance: many; CDR3nt: TGTGCCATCAGTGGTCAGGGGCCACTGGGCGGGGAGCTGTTTTTT; CDR3aa: CAISGQGPLGGELFF
j_gene: TRBJ1-1; v_gene: TRBV7-2; d_gene: NA; abundance: many; CDR3nt: TGTGCCAGCAGCTTCAGGACAGACACTGAAGCTTTCTTT; CDR3aa: CASSFRTDTEAFF
j_gene: TRBJ2-5; v_gene: TRBV7-3; d_gene: TRBD1; abundance: once; CDR3nt: TGTGCCAGCAGGCGGGACAGGGAAGAGACCCAGTACTTC; CDR3aa: CASRRDREETQYF
j_gene: TRBJ2-6; v_gene: TRBV7-9; d_gene: NA; abundance: NA; CDR3nt: TGTGCCAGCAGTTGGGGGTCTGGGGCCAACGTCCTGACTTTC; CDR3aa: CASSWGSGANVLTF
j_gene: TRBJ2-2; v_gene: TRBV12-3/TRBV12-4; d_gene: TRBD2; abundance: many; CDR3nt: TGTGCCAGCAGTTTAAGTGGACTAGCTGCCGGGGAGCTGTTTTTT; CDR3aa: CASSLSGLAAGELFF
j_gene: TRBJ1-2; v_gene: TRBV12-3/TRBV12-4; d_gene: NA; abundance: many; CDR3nt: TGTGCCAGCAGCACCCAGATGAACTATGGCTACACCTTC; CDR3aa: CASSTQMNYGYTF
j_gene: TRBJ1-2; v_gene: TRBV5-1; d_gene: NA; abundance: few; CDR3nt: TGCGCCAGCTCTAGGGGGGAGGCTTCTAACTATGGCTACACCTTC; CDR3aa: CASSRGEASNYGYTF
j_gene: TRBJ1-2; v_gene: TRBV7-9; d_gene: TRBD1; abundance: many; CDR3nt: TGTGCCAGCAGCTTCCACAGGGGTGGGGATGGCTACACCTTC; CDR3aa: CASSFHRGGDGYTF
j_gene: TRBJ1-1; v_gene: TRBV20-1; d_gene: NA; abundance: NA; CDR3nt: TGCAGTGCTAGAGATGGCAGGGTTATGAACACTGAAGCTTTCTTT; CDR3aa: CSARDGRVMNTEAFF
j_gene: TRBJ1-1; v_gene: TRBV6-1; d_gene: TRBD1; abundance: many; CDR3nt: TGTGCCAGCAGTTTCCGGGACAGCACTGAAGCTTTCTTT; CDR3aa: CASSFRDSTEAFF
j_gene: TRBJ2-4; v_gene: TRBV20-1; d_gene: TRBD2; abundance: few; CDR3nt: TGCAGTGCTAGAGGGCTAGCGGGAGGAAAAAACATTCAGTACTTC; CDR3aa: CSARGLAGGKNIQYF
j_gene: TRBJ1-4; v_gene: TRBV12-3/TRBV12-4; d_gene: NA; abundance: many; CDR3nt: TGTGCCAGCAGTCCTAGATTTAATGAAAAACTGTTTTTT; CDR3aa: CASSPRFNEKLFF
j_gene: TRBJ2-3; v_gene: TRBV12-3/TRBV12-4; d_gene: NA; abundance: many; CDR3nt: TGTGCCAGCAGTTTTTGGTCCAGCGAGGAGGATACGCAGTATTTT; CDR3aa: CASSFWSSEEDTQYF
j_gene: TRBJ1-3; v_gene: TRBV7-6; d_gene: NA; abundance: NA; CDR3nt: TGTGCCAGCAGCCCCGGACAGTACTCTGGAAACACCATATATTTT; CDR3aa: CASSPGQYSGNTIYF
j_gene: TRBJ2-5; v_gene: TRBV6-2/TRBV6-3; d_gene: NA; abundance: many; CDR3nt: TGTGCCAGCAGTTACGTGGGCAGGGAAGAGACCCAGTACTTC; CDR3aa: CASSYVGREETQYF
j_gene: TRBJ2-1; v_gene: TRBV14; d_gene: TRBD2; abundance: NA; CDR3nt: TGTGCCAGCAGTGACCTAGCGGGAGGGTCCTACAATGAGCAGTTCTTC; CDR3aa: CASSDLAGGSYNEQFF
j_gene: TRBJ2-3; v_gene: TRBV4-1; d_gene: NA; abundance: many; CDR3nt: TGCGCCAGCAGCCCCTCGGATGGGGCTGATACGCAGTATTTT; CDR3aa: CASSPSDGADTQYF
j_gene: TRBJ2-5; v_gene: TRBV25-1; d_gene: NA; abundance: few; CDR3nt: TGTGCCAGCAGTGAATTTGGGGGAGTGGAAGAGACCCAGTACTTC; CDR3aa: CASSEFGGVEETQYF
j_gene: TRBJ2-1; v_gene: TRBV2; d_gene: TRBD2; abundance: many; CDR3nt: TGTGCCAGCAGGCCTGGACTAGGTTCCTACAATGAGCAGTTCTTC; CDR3aa: CASRPGLGSYNEQFF
j_gene: TRBJ2-3; v_gene: TRBV24-1; d_gene: NA; abundance: many; CDR3nt: TGTGCCACCGGCTACACAGATACGCAGTATTTT; CDR3aa: CATGYTDTQYF
j_gene: TRBJ2-1; v_gene: TRBV5-1; d_gene: TRBD2; abundance: many; CDR3nt: TGCGCCAGCAGCCTAGACCCGGGACTAGCGGGCAATGAGCAGTTCTTC; CDR3aa: CASSLDPGLAGNEQFF
j_gene: TRBJ2-1; v_gene: TRBV12-3/TRBV12-4; d_gene: NA; abundance: many; CDR3nt: TGTGCGGTGGGGGGTAGTAATGAGCAGTTCTTC; CDR3aa: CAVGGSNEQFF
j_gene: TRBJ1-5; v_gene: TRBV20-1; d_gene: NA; abundance: few; CDR3nt: TGCAGTGCTAGCGTCCGGGGCAGGAACAATCAGCCCCAGCATTTT; CDR3aa: CSASVRGRNNQPQHF
j_gene: TRBJ2-6; v_gene: TRBV27; d_gene: NA; abundance: NA; CDR3nt: TGTGCCAGCAGTGCCATCTCTGGGGCCAACGTCCTGACTTTC; CDR3aa: CASSAISGANVLTF
j_gene: TRBJ2-7; v_gene: TRBV9; d_gene: NA; abundance: NA; CDR3nt: TGTGCCAGCAGCGTAGACTTTTTGGGTTACGAGCAGTACTTC; CDR3aa: CASSVDFLGYEQYF
j_gene: TRBJ1-1; v_gene: TRBV5-5; d_gene: NA; abundance: NA; CDR3nt: TGTGCCAGCAGCCAAGAATCCCCAGGGAACACTGAAGCTTTCTTT; CDR3aa: CASSQESPGNTEAFF